A selection of T cell receptor beta chains follows, all from one sample in a study of control samples from healthy donors and cancer patients. TCRdb's copy holds only in-frame clones and misses some; the assay was immunoSEQ multiplex PCR. The sample lists around 30,000 clones, approximately 95% occurring once. Sequenced sample: PBMCs. Receptors originate from a man aged 40-49 years with colorectal cancer. Each CDR3 is given with its conserved first and last residue. Each record gives: J gene, V gene, D gene, clone size, CDR3 protein, CDR3 DNA. The D gene is left open where the match is weak. Clone size, where shown, is once, few, many, or a class for clones that have expanded.

j_gene: TRBJ2-7
v_gene: TRBV14
d_gene: -
abundance: -
CDR3aa: CASSQDRVNEQYF
CDR3nt: TGTGCCAGCAGCCAAGATAGGGTGAACGAGCAGTACTTC

j_gene: TRBJ2-2
v_gene: TRBV5-1
d_gene: TRBD1
abundance: -
CDR3aa: CASSMGTGKNTGELFF
CDR3nt: TGCGCCAGCAGCATGGGGACAGGCAAGAACACCGGGGAGCTGTTTTTT

j_gene: TRBJ1-1
v_gene: TRBV14
d_gene: TRBD1
abundance: few
CDR3aa: CASSRGTGWNTEAFF
CDR3nt: TGTGCCAGCAGCCGCGGGACAGGATGGAACACTGAAGCTTTCTTT

j_gene: TRBJ2-7
v_gene: TRBV9
d_gene: -
abundance: -
CDR3aa: CASSPRTASYEQYF
CDR3nt: TGTGCCAGCAGCCCCCGGACGGCGTCCTACGAGCAGTACTTC

j_gene: TRBJ1-2
v_gene: TRBV24-1
d_gene: -
abundance: -
CDR3aa: CATSALMAPDNYGYTF
CDR3nt: TGTGCCACCAGTGCCTTGATGGCTCCGGACAACTATGGCTACACCTTC

j_gene: TRBJ2-2
v_gene: TRBV9
d_gene: -
abundance: -
CDR3aa: CASSVDGWSGELFF
CDR3nt: TGTGCCAGCAGCGTAGACGGCTGGTCCGGGGAGCTGTTTTTT

j_gene: TRBJ1-3
v_gene: TRBV2
d_gene: -
abundance: once
CDR3aa: CASRGERNTIYF
CDR3nt: TGTGCCAGCAGGGGTGAGAGAAACACCATATATTTT

j_gene: TRBJ2-5
v_gene: TRBV12-5
d_gene: -
abundance: -
CDR3aa: CASGDPAETQYF
CDR3nt: TGTGCTAGTGGGGACCCGGCAGAGACCCAGTACTTC

j_gene: TRBJ2-3
v_gene: TRBV19
d_gene: -
abundance: -
CDR3aa: CASSRGTPTDTQYF
CDR3nt: TGTGCCAGTAGTAGGGGGACCCCCACAGATACGCAGTATTTT

j_gene: TRBJ1-1
v_gene: TRBV6-2/TRBV6-3
d_gene: -
abundance: -
CDR3aa: CASTPAPNTEAFF
CDR3nt: TGTGCCAGCACCCCTGCCCCGAACACTGAAGCTTTCTTT

j_gene: TRBJ2-1
v_gene: TRBV7-9
d_gene: TRBD2
abundance: -
CDR3aa: CASSLDVAGPGDEQFF
CDR3nt: TGTGCCAGCAGCTTAGATGTAGCGGGGCCCGGAGATGAGCAGTTCTTC

j_gene: TRBJ1-5
v_gene: TRBV25-1
d_gene: -
abundance: -
CDR3aa: CASSAGLHQPQHF
CDR3nt: TGTGCCAGCAGTGCGGGGCTCCATCAGCCCCAGCATTTT

j_gene: TRBJ1-4
v_gene: TRBV19
d_gene: -
abundance: few
CDR3aa: CASSKTGWNEKLFF
CDR3nt: TGTGCCAGTAGTAAGACAGGATGGAATGAAAAACTGTTTTTT

j_gene: TRBJ2-1
v_gene: TRBV5-4
d_gene: -
abundance: -
CDR3aa: CASHMERGSYNEQFF
CDR3nt: TGTGCCAGCCACATGGAAAGGGGGAGTTACAATGAGCAGTTCTTC

j_gene: TRBJ2-1
v_gene: TRBV9
d_gene: -
abundance: -
CDR3aa: CASSVAPGASPSYNEQFF
CDR3nt: TGTGCCAGCAGCGTAGCGCCAGGAGCTAGCCCATCCTACAATGAGCAGTTCTTC

j_gene: TRBJ2-1
v_gene: TRBV2
d_gene: TRBD1
abundance: -
CDR3aa: CASSGTGYRNEQFF
CDR3nt: TGTGCCAGCTCCGGGACAGGGTATAGGAATGAGCAGTTCTTC

j_gene: TRBJ1-6
v_gene: TRBV3-1/TRBV3-2
d_gene: TRBD1
abundance: -
CDR3aa: CASSQAYRGASPLHF
CDR3nt: TGTGCCAGCAGCCAAGCGTACAGGGGCGCTTCACCCCTCCACTTT

j_gene: TRBJ1-1
v_gene: TRBV11-3
d_gene: -
abundance: -
CDR3aa: CASSSQRTEAFF
CDR3nt: TGTGCCAGCAGCTCTCAGAGGACTGAAGCTTTCTTT

j_gene: TRBJ1-1
v_gene: TRBV5-1
d_gene: -
abundance: -
CDR3aa: CASSTYMRANTEAFF
CDR3nt: TGCGCCAGCAGCACCTATATGCGGGCGAACACTGAAGCTTTCTTT

j_gene: TRBJ2-5
v_gene: TRBV7-3
d_gene: TRBD2
abundance: -
CDR3aa: CASSSGTSGGPGQETQYF
CDR3nt: TGTGCCAGCAGCTCTGGGACTAGCGGGGGGCCGGGTCAAGAGACCCAGTACTTC

j_gene: TRBJ2-1
v_gene: TRBV27
d_gene: TRBD2
abundance: -
CDR3aa: CASSLSLSGGINEQFF
CDR3nt: TGTGCCAGCAGTTTATCGTTATCGGGGGGGATCAATGAGCAGTTCTTC

j_gene: TRBJ2-3
v_gene: TRBV5-1
d_gene: TRBD2
abundance: -
CDR3aa: CASSWTSETDTQYF
CDR3nt: TGCGCCAGCAGCTGGACTAGCGAGACAGATACGCAGTATTTT

j_gene: TRBJ1-1
v_gene: TRBV9
d_gene: TRBD1
abundance: -
CDR3aa: CASSLNSQGGTEAFF
CDR3nt: TGTGCCAGCAGTCTTAATTCCCAGGGGGGCACTGAAGCTTTCTTT

j_gene: TRBJ2-1
v_gene: TRBV6-1
d_gene: TRBD2
abundance: -
CDR3aa: CASSGLTSGGAYEQFF
CDR3nt: TGTGCCAGCAGTGGCCTGACTAGCGGGGGGGCCTATGAGCAGTTCTTC

j_gene: TRBJ2-5
v_gene: TRBV6-2/TRBV6-3
d_gene: TRBD2
abundance: -
CDR3aa: CASSLAGYGETQYF
CDR3nt: TGTGCCAGCAGTTTAGCGGGGTACGGAGAGACCCAGTACTTC

j_gene: TRBJ1-5
v_gene: TRBV30
d_gene: TRBD1
abundance: -
CDR3aa: CAWDRAGGQPQHF
CDR3nt: TGTGCCTGGGACAGGGCCGGGGGACAGCCCCAGCATTTT

j_gene: TRBJ2-1
v_gene: TRBV18
d_gene: TRBD2
abundance: -
CDR3aa: CASSPGLAGLANEQFF
CDR3nt: TGTGCCAGCTCACCAGGCCTAGCGGGGTTGGCCAATGAGCAGTTCTTC

j_gene: TRBJ2-1
v_gene: TRBV19
d_gene: TRBD1
abundance: -
CDR3aa: CASSARDRLWENEQFF
CDR3nt: TGTGCCAGTAGTGCCCGGGACAGATTATGGGAGAATGAGCAGTTCTTC

j_gene: TRBJ2-6
v_gene: TRBV3-1/TRBV3-2
d_gene: TRBD2
abundance: -
CDR3aa: CASSPRAAGAGANVLTF
CDR3nt: TGTGCCAGCAGCCCACGGGCCGCGGGGGCTGGGGCCAACGTCCTGACTTTC

j_gene: TRBJ1-2
v_gene: TRBV4-2
d_gene: -
abundance: -
CDR3aa: CASSQDLPEITYGYTF
CDR3nt: TGTGCCAGCAGCCAAGATTTGCCTGAGATAACCTATGGCTACACCTTC

j_gene: TRBJ2-3
v_gene: TRBV19
d_gene: -
abundance: once
CDR3aa: CASSIVAGHTQYF
CDR3nt: TGTGCCAGTAGTATAGTAGCAGGGCATACGCAGTATTTT

j_gene: TRBJ2-1
v_gene: TRBV6-1
d_gene: TRBD2
abundance: -
CDR3aa: CASSDTLAGERTSFF
CDR3nt: TGTGCCAGCAGTGATACCTTAGCGGGGGAGAGAACCTCTTTCTTC

j_gene: TRBJ2-7
v_gene: TRBV4-1
d_gene: -
abundance: -
CDR3aa: CASSQGSSGTYEQYF
CDR3nt: TGCGCCAGCAGCCAAGGGAGTAGCGGAACCTACGAGCAGTACTTC

j_gene: TRBJ1-1
v_gene: TRBV5-1
d_gene: -
abundance: -
CDR3aa: CASSLDGGTEAFF
CDR3nt: TGCGCCAGCAGCTTGGATGGGGGCACTGAAGCTTTCTTT

j_gene: TRBJ1-3
v_gene: TRBV11-2
d_gene: -
abundance: -
CDR3aa: CASSPTKGLSGNTIYF
CDR3nt: TGTGCCAGCAGCCCAACAAAGGGACTCTCTGGAAACACCATATATTTT